Listed below are T cell receptor beta chains from one sample, sequenced in a study of identical twins. TCRdb processed the 5' RACE reads anew with MiXCR; each CDR3 protein has one entry. The sample holds approximately 550,000 distinct CDR3 sequences; about a fifth are singletons and the top ten take approximately 0.52%. The data were also submitted as part of a second study, on yellow fever vaccine responses in identical twins.

Sequencing was performed on CD4+ T cells sorted from blood. Receptor source: a woman aged 18-29 years in good health. Both conserved end residues are part of each CDR3. D genes are given only for firm matches. Some rows mark clone size as missing; the rest say once, few, many or name a class of expanded clone.

v_gene,d_gene,abundance,j_gene,len,CDR3nt,CDR3aa
TRBV4-1,NA,NA,TRBJ1-1,15,TGCGCCAGCAGCCAACGATCCGAAGCGGACACTGAAGCTTTCTTT,CASSQRSEADTEAFF
TRBV7-9,NA,few,TRBJ1-6,15,TGTGCCAGCAGCTTAGGGGACCTACTGGGTTCACCCCTCCACTTT,CASSLGDLLGSPLHF
TRBV29-1,NA,NA,TRBJ2-1,14,TGCAGCGTGGGAAGCGTGGGCTCCTACAATGAGCAGTTCTTC,CSVGSVGSYNEQFF
TRBV7-6,TRBD1,NA,TRBJ2-1,13,TGTGCCAGCAGCATAGGACAGGGAGATGAGCAGTTCTTC,CASSIGQGDEQFF
TRBV7-9,TRBD2,many,TRBJ2-1,15,TGTGCCAGCAGCTTAGGACTAGCGGACTACAATGAGCAGTTCTTC,CASSLGLADYNEQFF
TRBV28,NA,many,TRBJ2-2,14,TGTGCCAGCTTCGGACTCGCGAACACCGGGGAGCTGTTTTTT,CASFGLANTGELFF
TRBV7-6,TRBD2,once,TRBJ2-3,15,TGTGCCAGCAGCTTAGGGGGGACTAGTTCCGATACGCAGTATTTT,CASSLGGTSSDTQYF
TRBV20-1,NA,few,TRBJ2-1,16,TGCAGTGCTAGAGCAGAGACGGGGTATTCCTACAATGAGCAGTTCTTC,CSARAETGYSYNEQFF
TRBV5-1,NA,once,TRBJ2-3,16,TGCGCCAGCAGCCTCTACCAACCCCGGGACACAGATACGCAGTATTTT,CASSLYQPRDTDTQYF
TRBV4-1,NA,few,TRBJ2-5,13,TGCGCCAGCAGCGCCACTAGTCTAGAGACCCAGTACTTC,CASSATSLETQYF
TRBV7-6,NA,many,TRBJ2-1,11,TGTGCCAGCAGTTCCCAGAATGAGCAGTTCTTC,CASSSQNEQFF
TRBV10-3,NA,few,TRBJ2-1,15,TGTGCCATCAGTGAAAGGGGAAATATGGTAAATGAGCAGTTCTTC,CAISERGNMVNEQFF
TRBV5-1,NA,NA,TRBJ2-1,17,TGCGCCAGCGTCCCCCCGAATGGTTTAGCGCGATCCAATGAGCAGTTCTTC,CASVPPNGLARSNEQFF
TRBV15,TRBD2,few,TRBJ2-3,20,TGTGCCACCAGCAGAGATCTCATCAACGGGGGGGCTTGGAGCACAGATACGCAGTATTTT,CATSRDLINGGAWSTDTQYF
TRBV3-1,NA,NA,TRBJ2-1,13,TGTGCCAGCAGCCAACGGTTGAGGGGTGAGCAGTTCTTC,CASSQRLRGEQFF
TRBV2,NA,few,TRBJ2-2,14,TGTGCCAGCACAGACAGATCGAACACCGGGGAGCTGTTTTTT,CASTDRSNTGELFF
TRBV7-2,NA,few,TRBJ2-2,14,TGTGCCAGCAGCTTCATTCGGGGCACCGGGGAGCTGTTTTTT,CASSFIRGTGELFF
TRBV18,TRBD1,NA,TRBJ2-7,15,TGTGCCAGCTCACCCACGACAGGGGGCTCCTACGAGCAGTACTTC,CASSPTTGGSYEQYF
TRBV7-9,TRBD2,few,TRBJ2-3,17,TGTGCCAGCAGCCCAAGACTAGCGGGGGGCGGGAGAGATACGCAGTATTTT,CASSPRLAGGGRDTQYF
TRBV12-3/TRBV12-4,NA,few,TRBJ1-1,14,TGTGCCAGCAGTTTCATGGACGTGGAGACTGAAGCTTTCTTT,CASSFMDVETEAFF
TRBV5-1,NA,NA,TRBJ2-7,14,TGCGCCAGCAGCACCGACAGGTCTTCCTACGAGCAGTACTTC,CASSTDRSSYEQYF
TRBV7-2,NA,NA,TRBJ1-5,15,TGTGCCAGCAGCTTAGTTTCGGATAGCAATCAGCCCCAGCATTTT,CASSLVSDSNQPQHF
TRBV10-3,NA,NA,TRBJ2-5,15,TGTGCCATCAGTGAGACACGACAGACCCAAGAGACCCAGTACTTC,CAISETRQTQETQYF
TRBV3-1,NA,NA,TRBJ2-7,18,TGTGCCAGCAGCCAAGAAAGCGCTAGGCGTCTCACCGCCTACGAGCAGTACTTC,CASSQESARRLTAYEQYF
TRBV7-8,NA,NA,TRBJ2-5,15,TGTGCCAGCAGCCCAAGGGGCAGGGAAAAAGAGACCCAGTACTTC,CASSPRGREKETQYF
TRBV7-9,NA,NA,TRBJ2-4,15,TGTGCCAGCAGCTTAGGTCGTTCGGAGGTGAACATTCAGTACTTC,CASSLGRSEVNIQYF
TRBV3-1,NA,NA,TRBJ2-1,12,TGTGCCAGCAGCCAAGGCGGTGGTGGGCAGTTCTTC,CASSQGGGGQFF
TRBV9,NA,few,TRBJ2-3,16,TGTGCCAGCAGCCCCCAACTAGAAAGGATTGCAGATACGCAGTATTTT,CASSPQLERIADTQYF
TRBV5-1,TRBD1,NA,TRBJ1-1,17,TGCGCCAGCAGCTTGACAGGGGATACTGGGGCGAACACTGAAGCTTTCTTT,CASSLTGDTGANTEAFF
TRBV11-1,TRBD2,NA,TRBJ2-3,18,TGTGCCAGCAGCTTCCCCCGACTAGCGGGAGGGCCCTGGGATACGCAGTATTTT,CASSFPRLAGGPWDTQYF
TRBV24-1,NA,NA,TRBJ2-1,16,TGTGCCACCAGTGATTCCGGCGCGAGCTCCTACAATGAGCAGTTCTTC,CATSDSGASSYNEQFF
TRBV11-2,NA,few,TRBJ1-1,14,TGTGCCAGCAGCTTGAGTCAGCCGAACACTGAAGCTTTCTTT,CASSLSQPNTEAFF
TRBV9,TRBD2,NA,TRBJ2-1,14,TGTGCCAGCACCACTAGCGGGAGTTTCAATGAGCAGTTCTTC,CASTTSGSFNEQFF
TRBV4-1,TRBD1,NA,TRBJ1-1,16,TGCGCCAGCAGCCAAGGCAGGGACAGTTTCATTTATGAAGCTTTCTTT,CASSQGRDSFIYEAFF
TRBV27,TRBD1,NA,TRBJ1-4,18,TGTGCCAGCAGTTCCCTAACCGCGTGGACAGGGGACGATGAAAAACTGTTTTTT,CASSSLTAWTGDDEKLFF
TRBV20-1,NA,NA,TRBJ2-1,12,TGCAGTGCTAGGCGTCCTAGCGATGAGCAGTTCTTC,CSARRPSDEQFF
TRBV5-1,NA,NA,TRBJ2-2,16,TGCGCCAGCAGCTTGCGTACGGGGGTGAACACCGGGGAGCTGTTTTTT,CASSLRTGVNTGELFF
TRBV7-9,NA,NA,TRBJ1-5,14,TGTGCCAGCAGCTTAGCGTCAGTAAACCAGCCCCAGCATTTT,CASSLASVNQPQHF
TRBV12-3/TRBV12-4,NA,NA,TRBJ2-1,12,TGTGCCAGCAGGTTTAACTACAATGAGCAGTTCTTC,CASRFNYNEQFF
TRBV15,TRBD1,NA,TRBJ2-7,15,TGTGCCACCAGCAGATGGACAGGGGGACAGGGCGAGCAGTACTTC,CATSRWTGGQGEQYF
TRBV12-3/TRBV12-4,TRBD2,few,TRBJ2-1,14,TGTGCCAGCACCATGACTAGCTTTACGAATGAGCAGTTCTTC,CASTMTSFTNEQFF
TRBV5-1,NA,few,TRBJ2-2,15,TGCGCCAGCAGCCTCTACCTCCTGAACACCGGGGAGCTGTTTTTT,CASSLYLLNTGELFF
TRBV29-1,TRBD1,NA,TRBJ2-7,14,TGCAGCGCCAGGAGGGACAGGGGGCTATACGAGCAGTACTTC,CSARRDRGLYEQYF
TRBV4-1,TRBD2,NA,TRBJ2-5,17,TGCGCCAGCAGCCAAGATTCCGTTAGCGGGGGGCAAGAGACCCAGTACTTC,CASSQDSVSGGQETQYF
TRBV20-1,NA,NA,TRBJ2-5,12,TGCAGTGCTAGGGCCTGGGAGGAGACCCAGTACTTC,CSARAWEETQYF
TRBV6-2/TRBV6-3,NA,many,TRBJ1-1,14,TGTGCCAGCAGTTATACGGGACCGAACACTGAAGCTTTCTTT,CASSYTGPNTEAFF
TRBV20-1,TRBD2,few,TRBJ2-3,14,TGCAGTGCTAGAGAGGGCCTAGCGGGAGCTACGCAGTATTTT,CSAREGLAGATQYF
TRBV27,NA,NA,TRBJ2-3,13,TGTGCCAGCAGTTTATCCACCCGAGATACGCAGTATTTT,CASSLSTRDTQYF
TRBV4-2,NA,NA,TRBJ2-3,14,TGTGCCAGCAGCCAAGCTGGGGCAGGGGATACGCAGTATTTT,CASSQAGAGDTQYF
TRBV6-5,NA,once,TRBJ1-1,12,TGTGCCAGCAGATATATGAACACTGAAGCTTTCTTT,CASRYMNTEAFF
TRBV29-1,TRBD2,NA,TRBJ2-5,15,TGCAGCGTTTCCCCCCGACTAGCGGGGGAAGAGACCCAGTACTTC,CSVSPRLAGEETQYF
TRBV12-3/TRBV12-4,NA,few,TRBJ2-1,13,TGTGCCAGCAGTTTGGTAAACAGACCCGAGCAGTTCTTC,CASSLVNRPEQFF
TRBV6-2/TRBV6-3,TRBD1,NA,TRBJ2-5,14,TGTGCCAGCAGTTACGCCAGGGGGAGTGAGACCCAGTACTTC,CASSYARGSETQYF
TRBV20-1,NA,few,TRBJ2-5,12,TGCAGTGCTAGCGGGAGCCTTGAGACCCAGTACTTC,CSASGSLETQYF
TRBV7-9,NA,NA,TRBJ2-3,14,TGTGCCAGCAGCTTAGAGCAAGACACAGATACGCAGTATTTT,CASSLEQDTDTQYF
TRBV5-1,NA,NA,TRBJ1-4,14,TGCGCCAGCAGACGGAGCAGTTCTAATGAAAAACTGTTTTTT,CASRRSSSNEKLFF
TRBV14,TRBD2,NA,TRBJ2-1,17,TGTGCCAGCAGCCAAGATCTGGGGACTAGCGGCTACAATGAGCAGTTCTTC,CASSQDLGTSGYNEQFF
TRBV12-3/TRBV12-4,NA,NA,TRBJ1-1,14,TGTGCCAGCAGCCCCGGGGGTCCTAAACGTGAAGCTTTCTTT,CASSPGGPKREAFF